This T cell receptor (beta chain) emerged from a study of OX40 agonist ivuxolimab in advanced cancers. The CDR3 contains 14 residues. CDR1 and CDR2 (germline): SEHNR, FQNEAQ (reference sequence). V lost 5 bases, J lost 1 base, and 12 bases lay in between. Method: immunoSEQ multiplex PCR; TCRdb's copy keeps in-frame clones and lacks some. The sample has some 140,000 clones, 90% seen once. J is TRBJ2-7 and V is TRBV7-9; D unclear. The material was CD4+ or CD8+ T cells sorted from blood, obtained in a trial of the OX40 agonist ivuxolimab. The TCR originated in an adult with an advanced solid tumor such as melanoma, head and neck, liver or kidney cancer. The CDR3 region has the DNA TGTGCCAGCAGCCAGGACGGAGAATCCTACGAGCAGTACTTC. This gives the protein CASSQDGESYEQYF.